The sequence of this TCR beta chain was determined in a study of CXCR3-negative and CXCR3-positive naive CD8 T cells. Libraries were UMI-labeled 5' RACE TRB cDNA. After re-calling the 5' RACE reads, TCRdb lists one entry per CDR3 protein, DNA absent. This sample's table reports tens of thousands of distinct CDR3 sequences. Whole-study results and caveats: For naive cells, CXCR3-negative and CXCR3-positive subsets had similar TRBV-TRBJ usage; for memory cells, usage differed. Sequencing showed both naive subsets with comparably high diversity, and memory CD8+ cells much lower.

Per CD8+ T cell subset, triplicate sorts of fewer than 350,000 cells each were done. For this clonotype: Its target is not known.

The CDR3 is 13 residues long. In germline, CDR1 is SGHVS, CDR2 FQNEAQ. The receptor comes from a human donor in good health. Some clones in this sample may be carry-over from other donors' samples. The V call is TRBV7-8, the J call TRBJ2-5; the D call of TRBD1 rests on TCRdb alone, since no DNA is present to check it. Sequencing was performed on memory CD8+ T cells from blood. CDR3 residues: CASSPTGRETQYF.